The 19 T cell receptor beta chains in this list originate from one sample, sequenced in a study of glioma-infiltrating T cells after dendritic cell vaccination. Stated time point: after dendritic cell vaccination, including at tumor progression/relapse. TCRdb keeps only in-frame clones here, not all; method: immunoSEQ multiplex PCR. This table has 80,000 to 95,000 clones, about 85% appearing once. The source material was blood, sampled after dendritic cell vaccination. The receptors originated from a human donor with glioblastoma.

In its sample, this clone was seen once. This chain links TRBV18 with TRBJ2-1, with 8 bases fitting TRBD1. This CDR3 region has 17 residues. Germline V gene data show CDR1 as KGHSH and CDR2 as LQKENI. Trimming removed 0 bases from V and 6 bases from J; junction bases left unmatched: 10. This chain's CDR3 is CASSPPTGQAFLNEQFF. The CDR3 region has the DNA TGTGCCAGCTCACCACCGACGGGACAGGCCTTTCTCAATGAGCAGTTCTTC.

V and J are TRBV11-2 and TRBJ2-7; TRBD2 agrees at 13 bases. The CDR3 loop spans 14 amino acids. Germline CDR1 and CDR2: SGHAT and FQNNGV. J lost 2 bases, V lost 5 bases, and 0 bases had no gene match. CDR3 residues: CASSTSGGAYEQYF. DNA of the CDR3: TGTGCCAGCAGCACTAGCGGGGGGGCCTACGAGCAGTACTTC. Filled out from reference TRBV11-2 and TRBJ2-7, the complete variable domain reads EAGVAQSPRYKIIEKRQSVAFWCNPISGHATLYWYQQILGQGPKLLIQFQNNGVVDDSQLPKDRFSAERLKGVDSTLKIQPAKLEDSAVYLCASSTSGGAYEQYFGPGTRLTVT.

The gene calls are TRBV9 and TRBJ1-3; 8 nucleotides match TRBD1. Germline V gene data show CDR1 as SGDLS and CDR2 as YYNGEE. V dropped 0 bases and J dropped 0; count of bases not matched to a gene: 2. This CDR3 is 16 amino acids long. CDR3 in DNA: TGTGCCAGCAGCGTAGCGGGGACAGGCTCTGGAAACACCATATATTTT. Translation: CASSVAGTGSGNTIYF. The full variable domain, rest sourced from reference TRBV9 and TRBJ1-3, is DSGVTQTPKHLITATGQRVTLRCSPRSGDLSVYWYQQSLDQGLQFLIQYYNGEERAKGNILERFSAQQFPDLHSELNLSSLELGDSALYFCASSVAGTGSGNTIYFGEGSWLTVV.

The CDR3 loop reads CASSVAGNGGETQYF. The CDR3 region has the DNA TGTGCCAGCAGTGTCGCCGGGAATGGGGGGGAGACCCAGTACTTC. The genes are TRBV6-1 and TRBJ2-5; TRBD2 is a possible D gene (6 bases). This CDR3 contains 15 residues. Trimming stripped 4 bases from V and 5 bases from J, with 17 bases between. Germline CDR1 reads MNHNS; CDR2 reads SASEGT.

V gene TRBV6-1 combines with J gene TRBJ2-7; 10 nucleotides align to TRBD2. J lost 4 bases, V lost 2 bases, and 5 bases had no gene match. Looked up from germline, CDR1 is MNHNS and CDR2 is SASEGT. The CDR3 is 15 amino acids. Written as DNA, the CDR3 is TGTGCCAGCAGTGAAAGACTAGCGGGCACTTACGAGCAGTACTTC. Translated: CASSERLAGTYEQYF.

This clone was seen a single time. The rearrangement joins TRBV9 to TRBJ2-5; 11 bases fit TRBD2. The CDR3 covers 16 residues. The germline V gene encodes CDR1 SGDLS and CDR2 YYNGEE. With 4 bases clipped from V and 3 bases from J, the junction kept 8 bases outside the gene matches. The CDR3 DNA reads TGTGCCAGCAGCAGAGGCGGTAGCGGGGGGGAAGAGACCCAGTACTTC. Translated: CASSRGGSGGEETQYF. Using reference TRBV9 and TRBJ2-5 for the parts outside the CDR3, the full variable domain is DSGVTQTPKHLITATGQRVTLRCSPRSGDLSVYWYQQSLDQGLQFLIQYYNGEERAKGNILERFSAQQFPDLHSELNLSSLELGDSALYFCASSRGGSGGEETQYFGPGTRLLVL.

Written as DNA, the CDR3 is TGTGCCAGCAGCCCCCCGGACAGGGAGACCTACAATGAGCAGTTCTTC. Protein sequence: CASSPPDRETYNEQFF. This chain joins TRBV7-9 and TRBJ2-1; TRBD1 matches at 8 bases. Trimming took 5 bases from V and 2 from J; bases not matched to a gene: 8. This CDR3 has 16 residues. Germline lookup yields CDR1 SEHNR and CDR2 FQNEAQ (reference sequence).

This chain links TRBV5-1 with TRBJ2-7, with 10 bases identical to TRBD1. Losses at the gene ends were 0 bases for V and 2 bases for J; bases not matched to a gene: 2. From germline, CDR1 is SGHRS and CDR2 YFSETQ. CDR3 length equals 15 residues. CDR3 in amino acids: CASSLGTGGTYEQYF. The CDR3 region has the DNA TGCGCCAGCAGCTTGGGGACAGGGGGGACCTACGAGCAGTACTTC. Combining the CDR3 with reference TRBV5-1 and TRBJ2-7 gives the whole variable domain KAGVTQTPRYLIKTRGQQVTLSCSPISGHRSVSWYQQTPGQGLQFLFEYFSETQRNKGNFPGRFSGRQFSNSRSEMNVSTLELGDSALYLCASSLGTGGTYEQYFGPGTRLTVT.

CDR3 sequence (DNA): TGTGCCAGCAGTTTGGGGAGCGGGAGGAGGTACTACGAGCAGTACTTC. This translates into CASSLGSGRRYYEQYF. The J gene is TRBJ2-7, the V gene TRBV28; 9 bases match TRBD2. There are 16 residues in the CDR3. The ends lost 3 bases at V and 3 bases at J; junction bases unmatched: 9. CDR1 is MDHEN and CDR2 is SYDVKM in the germline V gene. Using reference TRBV28 and TRBJ2-7 for the parts outside the CDR3, the full variable domain is DVKVTQSSRYLVKRTGEKVFLECVQDMDHENMFWYRQDPGLGLRLIYFSYDVKMKEKGDIPEGYSVSREKKERFSLILESASTNQTSMYLCASSLGSGRRYYEQYFGPGTRLTVT.

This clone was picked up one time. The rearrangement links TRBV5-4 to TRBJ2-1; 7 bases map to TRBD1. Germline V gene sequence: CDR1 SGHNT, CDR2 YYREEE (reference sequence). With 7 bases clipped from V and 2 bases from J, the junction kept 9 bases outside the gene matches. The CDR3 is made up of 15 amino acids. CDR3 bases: TGTGCCAGCGAGCTCCGAGACAGGGCCTACAATGAGCAGTTCTTC. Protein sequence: CASELRDRAYNEQFF.

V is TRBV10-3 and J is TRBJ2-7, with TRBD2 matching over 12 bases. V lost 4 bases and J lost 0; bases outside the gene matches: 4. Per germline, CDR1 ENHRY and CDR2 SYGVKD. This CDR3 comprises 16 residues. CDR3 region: CAISGPTSGGSYEQYF. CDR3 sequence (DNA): TGTGCCATCAGTGGTCCGACTAGCGGGGGCTCCTACGAGCAGTACTTC.

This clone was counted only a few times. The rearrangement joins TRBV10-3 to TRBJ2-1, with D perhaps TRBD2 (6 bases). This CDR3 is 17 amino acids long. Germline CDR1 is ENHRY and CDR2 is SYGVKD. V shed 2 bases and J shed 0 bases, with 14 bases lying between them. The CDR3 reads CAISEEREFTSYNEQFF. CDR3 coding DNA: TGTGCCATCAGTGAGGAACGGGAGTTCACCTCCTACAATGAGCAGTTCTTC.

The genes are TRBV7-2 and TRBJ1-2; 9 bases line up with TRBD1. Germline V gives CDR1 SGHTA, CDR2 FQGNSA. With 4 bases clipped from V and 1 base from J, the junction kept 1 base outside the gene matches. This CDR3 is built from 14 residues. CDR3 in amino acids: CASSSDRGNYGYTF. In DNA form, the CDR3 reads TGTGCCAGCAGCTCGGACAGGGGTAACTATGGCTACACCTTC.

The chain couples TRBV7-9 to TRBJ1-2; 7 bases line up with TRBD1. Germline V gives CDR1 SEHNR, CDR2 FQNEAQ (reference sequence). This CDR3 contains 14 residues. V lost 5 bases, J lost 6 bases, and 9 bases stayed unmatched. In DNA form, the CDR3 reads TGTGCCAGCAGCCTCCCAGACAGGGCGGATGGCTACACCTTC. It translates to CASSLPDRADGYTF. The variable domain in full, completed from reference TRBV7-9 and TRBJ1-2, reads DTGVSQNPRHKITKRGQNVTFRCDPISEHNRLYWYRQTLGQGPEFLTYFQNEAQLEKSRLLSDRFSAERPKGSFSTLEIQRTEQGDSAMYLCASSLPDRADGYTFGSGTRLTVV.

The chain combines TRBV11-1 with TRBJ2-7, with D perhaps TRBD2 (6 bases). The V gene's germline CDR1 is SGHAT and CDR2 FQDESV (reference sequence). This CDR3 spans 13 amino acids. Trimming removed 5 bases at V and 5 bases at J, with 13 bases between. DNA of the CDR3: TGTGCCAGCAGCGCGGGACTCGGTAACGAGCAGTACTTC. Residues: CASSAGLGNEQYF.

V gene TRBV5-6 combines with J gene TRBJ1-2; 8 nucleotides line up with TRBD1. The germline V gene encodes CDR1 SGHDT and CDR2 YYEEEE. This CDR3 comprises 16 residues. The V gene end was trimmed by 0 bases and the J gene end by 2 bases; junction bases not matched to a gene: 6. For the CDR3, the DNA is TGTGCCAGCAGCTTGGGGGCAGGGGGCTTAAACTATGGCTACACCTTC. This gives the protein CASSLGAGGLNYGYTF.

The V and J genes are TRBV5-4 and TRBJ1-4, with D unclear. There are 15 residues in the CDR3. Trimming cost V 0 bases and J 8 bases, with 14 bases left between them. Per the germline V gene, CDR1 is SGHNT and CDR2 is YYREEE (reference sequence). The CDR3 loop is CASSLANEGDEKLFF. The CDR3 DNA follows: TGTGCCAGCAGCTTGGCCAACGAGGGCGACGAAAAACTGTTTTTT.

CDR3 nucleotides: TGCGCCAGCAGTGCATATAATTCACCCCTCCACTTT. It codes for CASSAYNSPLHF. The genes are TRBV10-1 and TRBJ1-6; D unresolved. In germline, CDR1 is WNHNN, CDR2 SYGVQD (reference sequence). V gave up 4 bases and J gave up 4 bases, with 2 bases separating them. This CDR3 contains 12 residues.

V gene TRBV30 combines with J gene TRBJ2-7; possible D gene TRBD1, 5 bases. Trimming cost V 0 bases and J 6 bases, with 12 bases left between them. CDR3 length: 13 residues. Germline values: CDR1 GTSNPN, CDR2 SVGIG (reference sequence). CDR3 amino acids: CAWSVYRFAEQYF. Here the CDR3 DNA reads TGTGCCTGGAGTGTATACAGGTTTGCCGAGCAGTACTTC.